These 12 T cell receptor beta chains originate from one sample sequenced in a study of shared clonotypes between healthy human individuals. Profiling relied on immunoSEQ multiplex PCR, and the TCRdb table lists in-frame clones only, not all of them. The table shows about 2.4 million clones, with approximately 93% occurring only once. The material sequenced was naive CD4+ T cells from PBMCs. Subset described: CD45RA+ positively selected. All receptors derive from a man aged 18 to 30 in good health. Some clones in this sample may be carry-over from other donors' samples.

The chain has TRBV27 and TRBJ2-1; TRBD2 is a possible D gene (6 bases). Germline CDR1 and CDR2: MNHEY and SMNVEV (reference sequence). Trimming stripped 3 bases from V and 2 bases from J, with 11 bases between. The CDR3 sequence is 15 residues long. The CDR3 nucleotides read TGTGCCAGCAGTTTCGCGGGAACCACCTACAATGAGCAGTTCTTC. Encoded protein: CASSFAGTTYNEQFF.

The chain links TRBV9 to TRBJ2-3; TRBD1 is a possible D gene (5 bases). Trimming removed 4 bases from V and 6 bases from J, with 9 bases in between. The CDR3 spans 12 residues. Per germline, CDR1 SGDLS and CDR2 YYNGEE. CDR3 sequence reads: CASSSGSDTQYF. CDR3 sequence (DNA): TGTGCCAGCAGCTCAGGGTCCGATACGCAGTATTTT. Complete variable domain (other parts from reference TRBV9 and TRBJ2-3): DSGVTQTPKHLITATGQRVTLRCSPRSGDLSVYWYQQSLDQGLQFLIQYYNGEERAKGNILERFSAQQFPDLHSELNLSSLELGDSALYFCASSSGSDTQYFGPGTRLTVL.

J is TRBJ2-3 and V is TRBV5-4; 9 bases fit TRBD1. This CDR3 region has 16 residues. Germline V gives CDR1 SGHNT, CDR2 YYREEE (reference sequence). V lost 5 bases to trimming and J lost 4 bases; unmatched junction nucleotides: 11. CDR3 residues: CASSKTGQGYADTQYF. CDR3 nucleotide sequence: TGTGCCAGCAGTAAAACGGGACAGGGATACGCAGATACGCAGTATTTT.

The chain has TRBV6-1 and TRBJ1-1, with a possible D match to TRBD1 (5 bases). Germline V gives CDR1 MNHNS, CDR2 SASEGT. V was shortened by 4 bases and J by 1 base, with 10 bases between the two germline ends. The length of the CDR3 is 14 residues. The DNA of the CDR3 is TGTGCCAGCAGTGCGAAAGGGGAGAACACTGAAGCTTTCTTT. As protein: CASSAKGENTEAFF.

With regard to this clone: Other DNA sequences in the same sample also yield this CDR3. The chain recombines TRBV19 with TRBJ2-6; D is unresolved. CDR1 and CDR2 (germline): LNHDA, SQIVND (reference sequence). V was clipped by 1 base and J by 1 base, with 5 bases between them. This CDR3 is built from 15 residues. The CDR3 reads CASSIGGSGANVLTF. As DNA, the CDR3 is TGTGCCAGTAGTATAGGTGGATCTGGGGCCAACGTCCTGACTTTC.

The table lists this clone with a count of one. This CDR3 is also generated by other DNA sequences in the sample. The J gene is TRBJ1-5, the V gene TRBV2; 8 bases line up with TRBD1. Trimming removed 6 bases from V and 3 bases from J; junction bases left unmatched: 1. Germline values: CDR1 SNHLY, CDR2 FYNNEI. This CDR3 is built from 13 residues. The CDR3 loop is CASRGQANQPQHF. The CDR3 region has the DNA TGTGCCAGCAGGGGACAGGCCAATCAGCCCCAGCATTTT. Drawing the rest from reference TRBV2 and TRBJ1-5, the complete variable domain is EPEVTQTPSHQVTQMGQEVILRCVPISNHLYFYWYRQILGQKVEFLVSFYNNEISEKSEIFDDQFSVERPDGSNFTLKIRSTKLEDSAMYFCASRGQANQPQHFGDGTRLSIL.

Points on this clone: The identical CDR3 is also encoded by other nucleotide sequences in the sample. This sequence joins TRBV18 and TRBJ2-7; TRBD1 might be the D (5 bases). The CDR3 is 13 residues long. Trimming shortened V by 2 bases and J by 2 bases, and 7 bases separated the two germline ends. CDR1 and CDR2 (germline): KGHSH, LQKENI. CDR3 in amino acids: CASSPGAPYEQYF. CDR3 coding DNA: TGTGCCAGCTCACCAGGGGCACCCTACGAGCAGTACTTC. Full variable domain (remainder filled in from reference TRBV18 and TRBJ2-7): NAGVMQNPRHLVRRRGQEARLRCSPMKGHSHVYWYRQLPEEGLKFMVYLQKENIIDESGMPKERFSAEFPKEGPSILRIQQVVRGDSAAYFCASSPGAPYEQYFGPGTRLTVT.

A single count supports this clone. One end of the junction varies from germline; a read error may be responsible. This chain joins TRBV13 and TRBJ1-2, with D maybe TRBD1 (6 bases). The CDR3 runs 12 residues. Looked up from germline, CDR1 is PRHDT and CDR2 is FYEKMQ (reference sequence). CDR3 nucleotide sequence: TGTGCCAGCAACTTACTCAGGGGCCCCTACACCTTC. Translation gives CASNLLRGPYTF.

V is TRBV5-1 and J is TRBJ2-7, with D perhaps TRBD1 (6 bases). V was trimmed by 2 bases and J by 4 bases, leaving 16 bases between them. CDR1 is SGHRS, CDR2 YFSETQ, per germline. The CDR3 is 15 residues long. The CDR3 region is CASSFGTQLVYEQYF. DNA of the CDR3: TGCGCCAGCAGCTTCGGGACACAGTTAGTGTACGAGCAGTACTTC. The whole variable domain, filled in from reference TRBV5-1 and TRBJ2-7, reads KAGVTQTPRYLIKTRGQQVTLSCSPISGHRSVSWYQQTPGQGLQFLFEYFSETQRNKGNFPGRFSGRQFSNSRSEMNVSTLELGDSALYLCASSFGTQLVYEQYFGPGTRLTVT.

The rearrangement joins TRBV25-1 to TRBJ2-6; no definite D call. This CDR3 has 13 amino acids. Germline V gives CDR1 MGHDK, CDR2 SYGVNS. Trimming stripped 5 bases from V and 2 bases from J, with 4 bases between. CDR3 sequence: CASSSAGANVLTF. CDR3 DNA sequence: TGTGCCAGCAGTTCCGCTGGGGCCAACGTCCTGACTTTC.

There are a few counts of this clone. The chain has TRBV28 and TRBJ2-2; no clear D. CDR1 is MDHEN, CDR2 SYDVKM, per germline. This CDR3 has 11 amino acids. V shed 7 bases and J shed 4 bases, with 4 bases lying between them. CDR3 sequence reads: CASKGTGELFF. The DNA for the CDR3 is TGTGCCAGCAAGGGCACCGGGGAGCTGTTTTTT.

The chain uses TRBV11-2 and TRBJ2-5; D remains unclear. The end of the DNA fits TRBJ2-7 better, so the J call may be wrong. This CDR3 has 13 amino acids. The V gene's germline CDR1 is SGHAT and CDR2 FQNNGV. Here the CDR3 reads CASSLARGSEQYF. The CDR3 region has the DNA TGTGCCAGCAGCTTAGCCCGAGGTAGCGAGCAGTACTTC.